The T cell receptor beta chain under discussion was sequenced for a study of OX40 agonist ivuxolimab in advanced cancers. Autoimmune disease history or systemic immunosuppression barred patients. TCRdb's table, derived via immunoSEQ multiplex PCR, lists solely in-frame clones and lacks some. The sample lists some 42,000 clones, 80% to 90% seen once, with about 4.3% in the top ten. Worth noting for this clone: The antigen is undetermined.

Study-wide points: Among patients with partial responses at 0.1-3.0 mg/kg, clonal expansion was among the lowest. Clonal expansion from baseline to week 6 occurred in both CD4+ and CD8+ T cells.

The CDR3 covers 18 residues. The sequences come from CD4+ or CD8+ T cells sorted from blood, collected in a trial of the OX40 agonist ivuxolimab. The TCR sequence derives from an adult with an advanced solid tumor such as melanoma, head and neck, liver or kidney cancer. The chain is built from TRBV21-1 and TRBJ2-1; TRBD2, as called in the table, went unchecked against the DNA. TRBV21-1 is a documented pseudogene. Written as DNA, the CDR3 is TGTGCCAGCAGCAAAAAGGGCGAAACTAGCGGGAGGGAGGATGAGCAGTTCTTC. This codes for CASSKKGETSGREDEQFF.